This entry concerns a single T cell receptor (beta chain). Its antigen is undetermined. V lost 3 bases to trimming and J lost 4 bases; unmatched junction nucleotides: 5. The CDR3 spans 16 residues. The germline V gene has CDR1 MGHRA and CDR2 YSYEKL. Uncontrolled infection, other autoimmune disease, pregnancy and lactation each barred patients from inclusion. This sample was included in a study of T cells in Graves' hyperthyroidism and ophthalmopathy. Regarding the study as a whole: Also found in blood were most expanded thyroid clonotypes above 0.001.

TCR beta CDR3 region amplification was performed from RNA transcripts. The TCR CDR3 was amplified in a first-round RT-PCR using the HTBI primer set. A single record per CDR3 protein comes from TCRdb applying MiXCR to the multiplex PCR reads. Altogether roughly 510,000 distinct CDR3 sequences are present, about a fifth being singletons, with the ten largest covering more than 20%. The clonotype originates from a man in his late teens or twenties with Graves' hyperthyroidism. Sequencing was performed on blood. The rearrangement uses TRBV4-1 and TRBJ2-2, with TRBD1 matching 10 bases. The CDR3 coding sequence is TGCGCCAGCAGCCAGTGGGGACAGGGGACCACCGGGGAGCTGTTTTTT. It translates to CASSQWGQGTTGELFF.